These 27 T cell receptor beta chains were sequenced from one sample in a study of blood T cell repertoires in COVID-19. Using immunoSEQ multiplex PCR, the repertoire was profiled, and TCRdb retains in-frame clones only, with some absent. The sample holds about 150,000 clones; 84% are singletons and the top ten take less than 9%. Material for sequencing was peripheral blood. These receptors all come from a man between 25 and 39 years old with COVID-19, enrolled during active disease.

This clone was found once. This rearrangement joins TRBV11-2 to TRBJ1-2; a weak D match, TRBD1 (5 bases). The V end was cut by 6 bases, the J end by 4 bases, with 18 bases between. Germline values: CDR1 SGHAT, CDR2 FQNNGV. CDR3 size: 15 residues. The CDR3 loop reads CASSFLGGGGYGYTF. The CDR3 DNA reads TGTGCCAGCAGTTTTCTCGGCGGGGGAGGCTATGGCTACACCTTC.

The chain recombines TRBV5-1 with TRBJ2-7; 10 bases are shared with TRBD1. This CDR3 region has 15 residues. Trimming cost V 3 bases and J 6 bases; bases outside gene matches: 9. CDR1 and CDR2 (germline): SGHRS, YFSETQ. The CDR3 reads CASSSRGTGVSEQYF. The CDR3 DNA follows: TGCGCCAGCAGCTCAAGGGGGACAGGGGTTTCCGAGCAGTACTTC.

The CDR3, as DNA: TGTGCCAGCTCTTATCGACAGGGGGTAAACACTGAAGCTTTCTTT. It codes for CASSYRQGVNTEAFF. The rearrangement joins TRBV18 to TRBJ1-1; 9 bases agree with TRBD1. CDR1 KGHSH and CDR2 LQKENI come from the germline V gene. CDR3 length: 15 amino acids. Losses at the gene ends were 6 bases for V and 2 bases for J; bases not matched to a gene: 7.

V and J are TRBV6-5 and TRBJ1-1; D is undetermined. This CDR3 is built from 13 residues. V was clipped by 1 base and J by 3 bases, with 6 bases between them. CDR1 MNHEY and CDR2 SVGAGI come from the germline V gene. CDR3 nucleotide sequence: TGTGCCAGCAGTTACTACGGGGACACTGAAGCTTTCTTT. Its protein product is CASSYYGDTEAFF.

Concerning this clone itself: At one of its ends the junction is not consistent with the germline gene, which may arise from a read error. V and J are TRBV7-7 and TRBJ2-1; 14 bases are a match to TRBD2. The CDR3 contains 17 residues. The germline V gene has CDR1 SSHAT and CDR2 FNYEAQ (reference sequence). CDR3 sequence reads: CASSQTPGLAGANEQFF. CDR3 nucleotides: TGTGCTAGCAGCCAAACCCCGGGACTAGCGGGAGCTAACGAGCAGTTCTTC.

This clone was observed once. This sequence joins TRBV5-1 and TRBJ2-3; 7 bases agree with TRBD2. The CDR3 is made up of 15 amino acids. Trimming at V came to 1 base and at J to 3 bases, leaving 5 bases not matched to a gene. Germline V gene data show CDR1 as SGHRS and CDR2 as YFSETQ. CDR3 bases: TGCGCCAGCAGCTTGTCGTCTAGCGGTACAGATACGCAGTATTTT. This encodes CASSLSSSGTDTQYF.

CDR3 protein: CASSPRAGFYGYTF. The CDR3 DNA follows: TGTGCCAGCTCCCCCAGGGCCGGCTTCTATGGCTACACCTTC. The chain joins TRBV18 to TRBJ1-2; TRBD1 might be the D (5 bases). The ends were cut back, 6 bases at V and 4 bases at J, with 15 bases in the middle. CDR1 is KGHSH and CDR2 is LQKENI in the germline V gene. The CDR3 is made up of 14 amino acids. Full variable domain (rest looked up from reference TRBV18 and TRBJ1-2): NAGVMQNPRHLVRRRGQEARLRCSPMKGHSHVYWYRQLPEEGLKFMVYLQKENIIDESGMPKERFSAEFPKEGPSILRIQQVVRGDSAAYFCASSPRAGFYGYTFGSGTRLTVV.

This clone appeared once. V gene TRBV30 combines with J gene TRBJ1-5, with 8 bases identical to TRBD1. CDR1 and CDR2 (germline): GTSNPN, SVGIG (reference sequence). J lost 7 bases, V lost 0 bases, and 5 bases had no gene match. The CDR3 is made up of 14 amino acids. In DNA form, the CDR3 reads TGTGCCTGGAGTGTATCAGGGGGCAGGCAGCCCCAGCATTTT. Its translation: CAWSVSGGRQPQHF.

The chain couples TRBV4-1 to TRBJ1-3; D might be TRBD1 (5 bases). The CDR3 is made up of 15 amino acids. With 4 bases removed from V and 0 bases from J, the gap between germline ends came to 10 bases. Looked up from germline, CDR1 is MGHRA and CDR2 is YSYEKL. As DNA, the CDR3 is TGCGCCAGCAGCCTTGGACATACCTCTGGAAACACCATATATTTT. It encodes CASSLGHTSGNTIYF.

The chain joins TRBV5-1 to TRBJ2-3, with 7 bases aligning to TRBD2. Germline assignment: CDR1 SGHRS and CDR2 YFSETQ. The length of the CDR3 is 13 residues. V shed 1 base and J 14 bases; nucleotides not matched to a gene: 10. The CDR3 here is CASSLSLAASLYF. CDR3 sequence (DNA): TGCGCCAGCAGCTTGTCCCTAGCGGCTTCGTTGTATTTT.

The chain carries TRBV6-5 and TRBJ2-7, with TRBD1 identical over 9 bases. CDR3 length: 14 residues. Germline CDR1 reads MNHEY; CDR2 reads SVGAGI. The CDR3 DNA reads as TGTTGCTCCTCCCCGACAGGGGGCTCCTACGAGCAGTACTTC. This codes for CCSSPTGGSYEQYF.

The CDR3 sequence is CASSQAFYRGSYTDTQYF. The CDR3 coding sequence is TGTGCCAGCAGCCAAGCCTTTTATCGCGGGAGTTACACAGATACGCAGTATTTT. This rearrangement joins TRBV4-2 to TRBJ2-3; TRBD2 matches 7 bases. Trimming at V came to 1 base and at J to 2 bases, leaving 12 bases not matched to a gene. Germline V gene data show CDR1 as LGHNA and CDR2 as YNFKEQ. This CDR3 comprises 18 residues.

CDR3 region: CAISESVGNEQYF. The DNA of the CDR3 is TGTGCCATCAGTGAGTCGGTCGGTAACGAGCAGTACTTC. This chain joins TRBV10-3 and TRBJ2-7; D is undetermined. Germline assignment: CDR1 ENHRY and CDR2 SYGVKD. The CDR3 length is 13 residues. V shed 0 bases and J shed 5 bases, with 8 bases lying between them.

The J gene is TRBJ1-5, the V gene TRBV28; D is unresolved. Germline-derived CDR1 and CDR2 are MDHEN and SYDVKM. This CDR3 has 13 amino acids. With 6 bases removed from V and 0 bases from J, the gap between germline ends came to 6 bases. The chain's CDR3 is CASSLDSNQPQHF. CDR3 DNA: TGTGCCAGCAGCCTAGATAGCAATCAGCCCCAGCATTTT. Complete variable domain (other parts from reference TRBV28 and TRBJ1-5): DVKVTQSSRYLVKRTGEKVFLECVQDMDHENMFWYRQDPGLGLRLIYFSYDVKMKEKGDIPEGYSVSREKKERFSLILESASTNQTSMYLCASSLDSNQPQHFGDGTRLSIL.

The chain has TRBV30 and TRBJ2-2; D perhaps matches TRBD1 (5 bases). Per the germline V gene, CDR1 is GTSNPN and CDR2 is SVGIG (reference sequence). V lost 0 bases and J lost 6, with 8 bases in between. This CDR3 region has 13 residues. The CDR3, as DNA: TGTGCCTGGAGTGTTGGGGCGGCCGGGGAGCTGTTTTTT. Translation gives CAWSVGAAGELFF.

The V and J genes are TRBV9 and TRBJ1-2; D possibly corresponds to TRBD1 (5 bases). The CDR3 consists of 13 residues. V lost 0 bases and J lost 6, with 9 bases in between. Per germline, CDR1 SGDLS and CDR2 YYNGEE. The CDR3 nucleotides are TGTGCCAGCAGCGTAGCCGGGACTCATGGCTACACCTTC. This encodes CASSVAGTHGYTF.

The chain recombines TRBV19 with TRBJ2-7; no firm D call. CDR3 length equals 12 residues. V lost 4 bases to trimming and J lost 4 bases, with 8 bases between them. Germline values: CDR1 LNHDA, CDR2 SQIVND (reference sequence). CDR3 region: CASSTGKYEQYF. The CDR3 bases are TGTGCCAGTAGTACAGGAAAATACGAGCAGTACTTC.

V is TRBV9 and J is TRBJ2-2; D is unresolved. Germline CDR1 SGDLS, CDR2 YYNGEE. The CDR3 loop spans 12 amino acids. V lost 6 bases and J lost 4, with 7 bases in between. Written as DNA, the CDR3 is TGTGCCAGCACCGGTAGCACCGGGGAGCTGTTTTTT. Encoded protein: CASTGSTGELFF.

The chain uses TRBV6-6 and TRBJ2-5; the match to TRBD2 covers 8 bases. The V and J ends lost 5 bases and 4 bases, in that order; junction bases with no gene match: 15. Germline V lookup: CDR1 MNHNY, CDR2 SVGAGI (reference sequence). The CDR3 loop spans 17 amino acids. CDR3 nucleotides: TGTGCCAGCAGTCAGACTGTTAGCGGGAACAATGCAGAGACCCAGTACTTC. Its translation is CASSQTVSGNNAETQYF.

The rearrangement uses TRBV6-5 and TRBJ2-1, with D maybe TRBD2 (6 bases). The V gene's germline CDR1 is MNHEY and CDR2 SVGAGI. The ends were cut back, 7 bases at V and 3 bases at J, with 13 bases in the middle. CDR3 length: 14 amino acids. CDR3 coding DNA: TGTGCCAGCAAGACTAGTTTCGACTACAATGAGCAGTTCTTC. Its translation: CASKTSFDYNEQFF.

J is TRBJ1-2 and V is TRBV4-3; the D gene is possibly TRBD1 (5 bases). Germline V gene data show CDR1 as LGHNA and CDR2 as YSLEER. This CDR3 has 15 residues. Deletions cut 0 bases from V and 7 bases from J, with 15 bases between. The CDR3 here is CASSQDSGSSAGYTF. Here the CDR3 DNA reads TGCGCCAGCAGCCAAGATTCAGGGTCGTCTGCTGGCTACACCTTC.

V and J are TRBV28 and TRBJ2-5, with TRBD2 matching 11 bases. CDR1 and CDR2 (germline): MDHEN, SYDVKM. V lost 7 bases and J lost 4; bases outside the gene matches: 8. The CDR3 is made up of 15 amino acids. CDR3 sequence: CASTLAGDHGETQYF. CDR3 coding DNA: TGTGCCAGCACACTAGCGGGAGATCACGGAGAGACCCAGTACTTC.

The rearrangement joins TRBV28 to TRBJ2-2; TRBD1 aligns across 9 bases. CDR1 and CDR2 (germline): MDHEN, SYDVKM. V dropped 3 bases and J dropped 1; count of bases not matched to a gene: 12. The length of the CDR3 is 19 residues. The CDR3 loop is CASSLFARTGDGNTGELFF. The CDR3 nucleotides read TGTGCCAGCAGTTTGTTTGCCAGGACAGGGGATGGGAACACCGGGGAGCTGTTTTTT. Supplemented by reference TRBV28 and TRBJ2-2, the full variable domain reads DVKVTQSSRYLVKRTGEKVFLECVQDMDHENMFWYRQDPGLGLRLIYFSYDVKMKEKGDIPEGYSVSREKKERFSLILESASTNQTSMYLCASSLFARTGDGNTGELFFGEGSRLTVL.

The chain uses TRBV5-1 and TRBJ2-5; 8 nucleotides line up with TRBD1. Germline-derived CDR1 and CDR2 are SGHRS and YFSETQ. This CDR3 comprises 17 residues. The junction had 9 bases not matched to a gene; V was cut back by 0 bases and J by 2 bases. The CDR3 protein is CASSLGAVGQGQETQYF. As DNA, the CDR3 is TGCGCCAGCAGCTTGGGGGCCGTTGGACAGGGTCAAGAGACCCAGTACTTC.

This clone has just one count. The rearrangement joins TRBV10-3 to TRBJ2-1; a weak D match, TRBD1 (8 bases). The CDR3 contains 13 residues. Germline V gene lookup returns CDR1 ENHRY and CDR2 SYGVKD. Trimming cost V 6 bases and J 9 bases, with 15 bases left between them. Here the CDR3 reads CAIRATGEGEQFF. Here the CDR3 DNA reads TGTGCCATCAGGGCGACAGGGGAGGGTGAGCAGTTCTTC.

This clone was observed a few times. This chain uses TRBV27 with TRBJ1-1; D is unclear. Per the germline V gene, CDR1 is MNHEY and CDR2 is SMNVEV (reference sequence). CDR3 length equals 13 residues. The V gene lost 5 bases and the J gene lost 6 bases, with 13 bases spanning the gap. The CDR3 DNA follows: TGTGCCAGCAGTCCTGGGCGGGCGCCTGAAGCTTTCTTT. Its protein is CASSPGRAPEAFF.

The chain recombines TRBV5-1 with TRBJ1-1, with 10 bases identical to TRBD1. Germline V gene sequence: CDR1 SGHRS, CDR2 YFSETQ. V was pared by 4 bases and J by 11 bases, with 8 bases of the junction left unmatched. This CDR3 has 13 amino acids. Here the CDR3 DNA reads TGCGCCAGCAGCGTCCCGGGACAGGGGAACGCTTTCTTT. It yields the protein CASSVPGQGNAFF.